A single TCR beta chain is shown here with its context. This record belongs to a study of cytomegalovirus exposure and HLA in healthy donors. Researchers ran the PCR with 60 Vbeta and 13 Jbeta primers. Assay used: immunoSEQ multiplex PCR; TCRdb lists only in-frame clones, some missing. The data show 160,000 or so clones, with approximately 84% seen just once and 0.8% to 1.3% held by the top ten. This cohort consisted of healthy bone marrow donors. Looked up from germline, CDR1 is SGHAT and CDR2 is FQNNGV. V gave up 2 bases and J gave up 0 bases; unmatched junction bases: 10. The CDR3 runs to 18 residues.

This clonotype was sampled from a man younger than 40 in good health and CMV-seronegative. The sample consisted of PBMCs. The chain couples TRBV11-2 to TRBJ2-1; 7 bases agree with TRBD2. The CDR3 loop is CASSLRSGLQSSYNEQFF. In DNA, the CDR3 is TGTGCCAGCAGCTTACGTAGCGGGCTCCAGAGCTCCTACAATGAGCAGTTCTTC.